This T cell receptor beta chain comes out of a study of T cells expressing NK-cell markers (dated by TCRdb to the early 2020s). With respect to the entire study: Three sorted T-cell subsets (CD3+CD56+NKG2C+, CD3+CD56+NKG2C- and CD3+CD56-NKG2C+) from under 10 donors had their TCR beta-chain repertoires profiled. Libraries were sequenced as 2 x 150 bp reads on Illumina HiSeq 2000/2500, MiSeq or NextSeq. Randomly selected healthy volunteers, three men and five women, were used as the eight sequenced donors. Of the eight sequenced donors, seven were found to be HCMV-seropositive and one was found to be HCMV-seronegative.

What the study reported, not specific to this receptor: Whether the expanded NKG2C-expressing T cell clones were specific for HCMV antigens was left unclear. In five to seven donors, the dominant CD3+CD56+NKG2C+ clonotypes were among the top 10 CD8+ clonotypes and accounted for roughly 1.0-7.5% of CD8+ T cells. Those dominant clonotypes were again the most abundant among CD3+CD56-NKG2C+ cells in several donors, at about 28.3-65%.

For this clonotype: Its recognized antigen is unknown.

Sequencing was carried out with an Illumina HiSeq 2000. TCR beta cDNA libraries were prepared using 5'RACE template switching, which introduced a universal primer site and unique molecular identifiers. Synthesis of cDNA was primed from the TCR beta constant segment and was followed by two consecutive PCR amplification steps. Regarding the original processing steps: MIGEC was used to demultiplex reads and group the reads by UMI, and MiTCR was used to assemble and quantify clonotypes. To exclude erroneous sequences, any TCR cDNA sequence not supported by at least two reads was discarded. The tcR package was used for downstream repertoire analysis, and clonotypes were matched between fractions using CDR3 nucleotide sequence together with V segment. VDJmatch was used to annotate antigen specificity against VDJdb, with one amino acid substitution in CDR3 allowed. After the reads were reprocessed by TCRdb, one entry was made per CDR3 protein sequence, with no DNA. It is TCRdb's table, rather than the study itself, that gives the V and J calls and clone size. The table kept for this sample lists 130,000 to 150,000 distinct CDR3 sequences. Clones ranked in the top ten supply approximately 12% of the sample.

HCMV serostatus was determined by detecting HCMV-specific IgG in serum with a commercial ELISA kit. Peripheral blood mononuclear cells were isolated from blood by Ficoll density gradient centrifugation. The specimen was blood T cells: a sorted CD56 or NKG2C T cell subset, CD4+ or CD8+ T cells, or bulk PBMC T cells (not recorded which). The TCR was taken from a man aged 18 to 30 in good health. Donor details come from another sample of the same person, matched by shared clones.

The CDR3 region: CASSHVGGGETQYF. Recombination linked TRBV7-9 to TRBJ2-5; TCRdb calls TRBD2, which cannot be checked without DNA. There are 14 amino acids in the CDR3, from cysteine to phenylalanine inclusive. No DNA sequence is on record. In the germline V gene (reference sequence), CDR1 corresponds to SEHNR and CDR2 to FQNEAQ.